A selection of T cell receptor beta chains follows, all from one sample in a study of OX40 agonist ivuxolimab in advanced cancers. The data were produced by immunoSEQ multiplex PCR, yet TCRdb's version contains in-frame clones alone and is incomplete. The sample contains about 38,000 clones, 89% of which appear only once. The sample was CD4+ or CD8+ T cells sorted from blood, taken in a trial of the OX40 agonist ivuxolimab. These receptors originate from an adult with an advanced solid tumor such as melanoma, head and neck, liver or kidney cancer. Each CDR3 is given with its conserved first and last residue. Each record gives: J gene, clone size, V gene, D gene, CDR3 protein, CDR3 DNA. D genes are given only for firm matches. Clone sizes are given selectively: once, few, many, or a class where the clone is expanded.

>TRBJ2-1|.|TRBV29-1|TRBD1
CSVVWGDRGGNEQFF
TGCAGCGTTGTTTGGGGGGACAGGGGTGGGAATGAGCAGTTCTTC
>TRBJ1-1|once|TRBV6-5|.
CASRTTGNTEAFF
TGTGCCAGCAGGACAACAGGGAACACTGAAGCTTTCTTT
>TRBJ1-4|.|TRBV4-3|.
CASSQERQLNEKLFF
TGCGCCAGCAGCCAAGAAAGACAGCTTAATGAAAAACTGTTTTTT
>TRBJ2-3|.|TRBV4-2|.
CASSQDLGIYTDTQYF
TGTGCCAGCAGCCAAGATCTGGGGATATACACAGATACGCAGTATTTT
>TRBJ2-7|.|TRBV14|.
CASSHTTYEQYF
TGTGCCAGCAGCCACACCACCTACGAGCAGTACTTC
>TRBJ1-4|.|TRBV27|TRBD1
CASSSLQGAREKLFF
TGTGCCAGCAGTTCCCTCCAGGGGGCTAGGGAAAAACTGTTTTTT
>TRBJ2-1|.|TRBV7-9|.
CASSFVEVYNEQFF
TGTGCCAGCAGCTTTGTAGAGGTTTACAATGAGCAGTTCTTC
>TRBJ1-5|many|TRBV2|.
CASSDLGSNQPQHF
TGTGCCAGCAGTGATTTGGGGAGTAATCAGCCCCAGCATTTT
>TRBJ2-7|.|TRBV4-3|TRBD2
CASSHLSGGLYEQYF
TGCGCCAGCAGCCACCTTAGCGGGGGCCTCTACGAGCAGTACTTC
>TRBJ1-4|.|TRBV19|.
CASNRANEKLFF
TGTGCCAGTAATAGGGCTAATGAAAAACTGTTTTTT
>TRBJ1-2|.|TRBV7-9|.
CASSLGRDGYTF
TGTGCCAGCAGCTTAGGAAGGGATGGCTACACCTTC
>TRBJ1-1|few|TRBV28|.
CASFKGGHTEAFF
TGTGCCAGCTTTAAGGGAGGGCACACTGAAGCTTTCTTT
>TRBJ2-3|.|TRBV27|.
CASSLQPARRGTSTDTQYF
TGTGCCAGCAGCCTCCAGCCCGCCCGTAGGGGGACTAGCACAGATACGCAGTATTTT
>TRBJ1-5|.|TRBV18|.
CANGGRVEDQPQHF
TGTGCCAACGGTGGCAGGGTCGAGGATCAGCCCCAGCATTTT
>TRBJ2-7|.|TRBV7-3|TRBD1
CASSPWTGYEQYF
TGTGCCAGCAGCCCTTGGACAGGCTACGAGCAGTACTTC